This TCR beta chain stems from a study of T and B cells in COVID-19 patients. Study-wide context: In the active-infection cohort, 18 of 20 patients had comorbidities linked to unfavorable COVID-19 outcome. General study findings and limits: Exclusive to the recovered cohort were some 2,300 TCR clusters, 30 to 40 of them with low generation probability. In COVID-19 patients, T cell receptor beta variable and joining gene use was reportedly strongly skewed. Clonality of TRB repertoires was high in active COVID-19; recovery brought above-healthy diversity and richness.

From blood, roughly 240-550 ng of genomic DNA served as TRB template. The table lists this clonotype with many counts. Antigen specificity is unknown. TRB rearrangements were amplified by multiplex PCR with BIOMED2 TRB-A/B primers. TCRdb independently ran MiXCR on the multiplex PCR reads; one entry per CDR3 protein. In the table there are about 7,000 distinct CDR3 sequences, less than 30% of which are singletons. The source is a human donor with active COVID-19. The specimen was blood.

This chain's CDR3 is CASSPGRGGYNEQFF. The CDR3 region has the DNA TGTGCCAGCTCACCCGGACGGGGGGGGTACAATGAGCAGTTCTTC. The rearrangement links TRBV18 to TRBJ2-1; TRBD2 matches 8 bases. Germline V gene data show CDR1 as KGHSH and CDR2 as LQKENI. Germline trimming cut 3 bases from V and 4 bases from J; bases unmatched to any gene: 5. The CDR3 has 15 amino acids.